What follows are 28 T cell receptor beta chains derived from one specimen sequenced in a study of T cell responses to AZD1222 COVID-19 vaccine. Sequencing used immunoSEQ multiplex PCR; TCRdb keeps in-frame clones, though not all of them. Found here are approximately 100,000 clones, roughly 91% of them singletons; the top ten hold approximately 15%. The sequencing here drew on peripheral blood, taken on day 0 of AZD1222 vaccination. The origin of the receptors is an adult in good health.

The chain uses TRBV18 and TRBJ1-5; D gene ambiguous. This CDR3 is built from 13 residues. Trimming cost V 5 bases and J 7 bases, with 12 bases left between them. CDR1 is KGHSH, CDR2 LQKENI, per germline. The CDR3 loop is CASSERAIQPQHF. CDR3 nucleotides: TGTGCCAGCTCAGAGAGGGCGATCCAGCCCCAGCATTTT.

The chain carries TRBV28 and TRBJ1-2; D call uncertain. The CDR3 runs 15 residues. CDR1 is MDHEN, CDR2 SYDVKM, per germline. V lost 5 bases, J lost 4 bases, and 17 bases lay in between. CDR3 sequence (DNA): TGTGCCAGCAGTCCCCTAAGTAGGTGGACCTATGGCTACACCTTC. This codes for CASSPLSRWTYGYTF.

J is TRBJ1-2 and V is TRBV19; TRBD1 agrees at 9 bases. The V and J ends lost 5 bases and 0 bases, in that order; junction bases with no gene match: 4. This CDR3 contains 15 residues. CDR1 LNHDA and CDR2 SQIVND come from the germline V gene (reference sequence). The CDR3: CASSGRQGANYGYTF. Written as DNA, the CDR3 is TGTGCCAGTAGTGGGCGACAGGGGGCTAACTATGGCTACACCTTC.

This clone came up once. The J gene is TRBJ1-1, the V gene TRBV19; perhaps TRBD1 as D (6 bases). CDR3 length: 15 residues. CDR1 LNHDA and CDR2 SQIVND come from the germline V gene (reference sequence). V lost 6 bases and J lost 4, with 18 bases in between. CDR3 region: CASRPNRAGGTEAFF. The CDR3 DNA reads TGTGCCAGTAGGCCTAACAGGGCGGGAGGCACTGAAGCTTTCTTT. The full variable domain, with the rest looked up from reference TRBV19 and TRBJ1-1, is DGGITQSPKYLFRKEGQNVTLSCEQNLNHDAMYWYRQDPGQGLRLIYYSQIVNDFQKGDIAEGYSVSREKKESFPLTVTSAQKNPTAFYLCASRPNRAGGTEAFFGQGTRLTVV.

V usage is TRBV27 and J usage is TRBJ2-5, with 11 bases that match TRBD2. CDR1 is MNHEY and CDR2 is SMNVEV in the germline V gene (reference sequence). V lost 3 bases, J lost 2 bases, and 2 bases stayed unmatched. The CDR3 is 15 residues long. This CDR3 reads CASSFSSGGQETQYF. CDR3 DNA sequence: TGTGCCAGCAGTTTCTCTAGCGGGGGGCAAGAGACCCAGTACTTC.

The rearrangement uses TRBV12-3 or TRBV12-4 and TRBJ2-7; no reliable D call. The CDR3 runs to 12 residues. Between the trimmed V and J ends, which lost 4 bases and 4 bases, there was a span of 8 bases. Here the CDR3 DNA reads TGTGCCAGCAGTTACTTAATTTACGAGCAGTACTTC. The encoded protein is CASSYLIYEQYF.

The J gene is TRBJ1-3, the V gene TRBV30; no firm D call. This CDR3 comprises 15 residues. The germline CDR1 and CDR2 sequences are GTSNPN and SVGIG (reference sequence). V was pared by 5 bases and J by 0 bases, with 14 bases between. The DNA of the CDR3 is TGTGCCTGGCCTCTGAAAAGAGGCTCTGGAAACACCATATATTTT. Translated, it gives CAWPLKRGSGNTIYF.

V gene TRBV5-5 combines with J gene TRBJ2-1; 7 nucleotides match TRBD2. This CDR3 is 14 amino acids long. Germline CDR1 SGHKS, CDR2 YYEKEE (reference sequence). V lost 0 bases to trimming and J lost 15 bases; unmatched junction nucleotides: 12. This chain's CDR3 is CASSLAAGAQGPFF. CDR3 bases: TGTGCCAGCAGCTTGGCCGCGGGAGCCCAGGGTCCGTTCTTC.

V and J are TRBV3-1 (or the pseudogene TRBV3-2) and TRBJ2-5, with D perhaps matching TRBD1 or TRBD2 (5 bases each). The V and J ends lost 4 bases and 5 bases respectively, with 11 bases between them. Germline CDR1 is LGHDT and CDR2 is YNNKEL (reference sequence). This CDR3 comprises 13 residues. CDR3 nucleotides: TGTGCCAGCAGCCTCAGGGTAGCGGAGACCCAGTACTTC. This sequence encodes CASSLRVAETQYF.

The rearrangement links TRBV3-1 (or the pseudogene TRBV3-2) to TRBJ2-1; 9 bases align to TRBD2. The CDR3 loop spans 16 amino acids. V gave up 0 bases and J gave up 4 bases; unmatched junction bases: 4. Germline V gives CDR1 LGHDT, CDR2 YNNKEL (reference sequence). CDR3 amino acids: CASSQEKLAGYNEQFF. CDR3 DNA sequence: TGTGCCAGCAGCCAAGAAAAGCTAGCGGGATACAATGAGCAGTTCTTC.

The rearrangement links TRBV7-3 to TRBJ1-1; tentatively, D is TRBD1 (5 bases). From germline, CDR1 is SGHTA and CDR2 FQGTGA. The CDR3 totals 14 residues. Trimming shortened V by 2 bases and J by 1 base, and 8 bases separated the two germline ends. The chain's CDR3 is CASSLHQGNTEAFF. DNA of the CDR3: TGTGCCAGCAGCTTACATCAGGGGAACACTGAAGCTTTCTTT.

The chain couples TRBV19 to TRBJ1-4; 9 nucleotides agree with TRBD1. The CDR3 length is 13 residues. The germline V gene has CDR1 LNHDA and CDR2 SQIVND (reference sequence). V lost 10 bases to trimming and J lost 5 bases; unmatched junction nucleotides: 5. CDR3 nucleotide sequence: TGTGCCACGAGGGACAGGGAAAATGAAAAACTGTTTTTT. Its protein is CATRDRENEKLFF.

The rearrangement joins TRBV7-8 to TRBJ1-2; D remains ambiguous. This CDR3 contains 14 residues. V lost 5 bases to trimming and J lost 8 bases, with 18 bases between them. The V gene's germline CDR1 is SGHVS and CDR2 FQNEAQ. The CDR3 sequence: CASSPKVLSSGYTF. In DNA, the CDR3 is TGTGCCAGCAGCCCCAAGGTCCTGTCTAGCGGCTACACCTTC.

This chain joins TRBV4-2 and TRBJ1-4; D possibly corresponds to TRBD1 (6 bases). The CDR3 runs 15 residues. The V end was cut by 2 bases, the J end by 6 bases, with 13 bases between. Germline V gene sequence: CDR1 LGHNA, CDR2 YNFKEQ. The CDR3 sequence is CASSQYHREDEKLFF. DNA of the CDR3: TGTGCCAGCAGCCAATACCACAGGGAGGATGAAAAACTGTTTTTT.

This clone was counted once. The V gene is TRBV5-1, the J gene TRBJ2-5; D possibly corresponds to TRBD1 (5 bases). The V and J ends lost 4 bases and 5 bases respectively, with 18 bases between them. The CDR3 consists of 15 residues. Germline CDR1 and CDR2: SGHRS and YFSETQ. CDR3 residues: CASSGEPGRTETQYF. The DNA for the CDR3 is TGCGCCAGCAGCGGTGAACCAGGGCGGACGGAGACCCAGTACTTC.

This rearrangement joins TRBV12-3 or TRBV12-4 to TRBJ1-1; a possible D gene is TRBD1 (6 bases). The CDR3 is 12 amino acids. Trimming took off 3 bases at V and 10 bases at J, with 12 bases between the two ends. In nucleotides, the CDR3 is TGTGCCAGCAGTTTGCAGGGGATATCAGCTTTCTTT. It encodes CASSLQGISAFF.

The CDR3 sequence is CASSQVPGIRQPQHF. CDR3 in DNA: TGCGCCAGCAGCCAAGTCCCAGGAATTAGGCAGCCCCAGCATTTT. The chain links TRBV4-1 to TRBJ1-5, with no clear D. Trimming pared 1 base from V and 7 bases from J, leaving 14 bases between. The CDR3 runs to 15 residues. Germline V gene lookup returns CDR1 MGHRA and CDR2 YSYEKL.

J is TRBJ2-1 and V is TRBV6-4; 7 bases are a match to TRBD1. Trimming removed 6 bases from V and 1 base from J; junction bases left unmatched: 6. This CDR3 is built from 15 residues. Germline-derived CDR1 and CDR2 are MRHNA and SNTAGT. DNA of the CDR3: TGTGCCAGCAGCTTTGAACAGGGGTCCTACAATGAGCAGTTCTTC. This gives the protein CASSFEQGSYNEQFF.

V gene TRBV27 combines with J gene TRBJ2-7; no firm D call. Trimming took off 6 bases at V and 3 bases at J, with 12 bases between the two ends. CDR1 is MNHEY, CDR2 SMNVEV, per germline (reference sequence). The CDR3 consists of 13 residues. CDR3: CASSYGPYYEQYF. The CDR3 DNA reads as TGTGCCAGCAGCTACGGACCTTACTACGAGCAGTACTTC.

CDR3 amino acids: CASSLVTGRADYGYTF. CDR3 nucleotides: TGCGCCAGCAGCTTGGTAACCGGCAGGGCGGACTATGGCTACACCTTC. The chain is built from TRBV5-1 and TRBJ1-2; perhaps TRBD1 as D (5 bases). The length of the CDR3 is 16 residues. V was shortened by 0 bases and J by 3 bases, with 15 bases between the two germline ends. Germline V gives CDR1 SGHRS, CDR2 YFSETQ.

The V gene is TRBV11-3, the J gene TRBJ1-1, with 9 nucleotides matching TRBD1. From germline, CDR1 is SGHNT and CDR2 YENEEA. This CDR3 has 14 amino acids. V dropped 5 bases and J dropped 5; count of bases not matched to a gene: 6. CDR3 sequence: CASSEQGARTEAFF. CDR3 DNA: TGTGCCAGCAGCGAACAGGGGGCGCGGACTGAAGCTTTCTTT.

Details on this clone: An end of the junction differs from the germline gene, which may be a read error. The V gene is TRBV27, the J gene TRBJ2-1, with TRBD1 as a possible D gene (5 bases). The germline gives CDR1 MNHEY, CDR2 SMNVEV (reference sequence). The length of the CDR3 is 12 residues. As DNA, the CDR3 is TGTGCCAGCAGTGCAGGGTACAGTGAGCAGTTCTTC. Translating gives CASSAGYSEQFF.

The chain joins TRBV12-2 to TRBJ2-7; the table calls TRBD2, which could not be checked here. TRBV12-2 is noted as a pseudogene. The CDR3 contains 12 residues. The CDR3 nucleotides read TGTGCAAGTCGCTTACTAGCCTTCGAGCAGTACTTC. It translates to CASRLLAFEQYF.

This clone turned up a few times. CDR3 in amino acids: CASSSGPSLGYTF. CDR3 nucleotides: TGCGCCAGCAGCTCGGGACCGAGTTTAGGCTACACCTTC. The chain links TRBV5-1 to TRBJ1-2, with D maybe TRBD1 (5 bases). Between the trimmed V and J ends, which lost 3 bases and 8 bases, there was a span of 14 bases. CDR3 length: 13 amino acids. Germline assignment: CDR1 SGHRS and CDR2 YFSETQ.

The chain combines TRBV6-6 with TRBJ2-1, with 10 bases that match TRBD2. V gave up 6 bases and J gave up 6 bases; unmatched junction bases: 8. This CDR3 spans 15 amino acids. Looked up from germline, CDR1 is MNHNY and CDR2 is SVGAGI (reference sequence). Here the CDR3 reads CASRTRLAGRNEQFF. In DNA, the CDR3 is TGTGCCAGCAGGACGCGACTAGCGGGCCGCAATGAGCAGTTCTTC.

This clone was observed once. V gene TRBV3-1 (or the pseudogene TRBV3-2) combines with J gene TRBJ2-7, with no clear D. Germline lookup yields CDR1 LGHDT and CDR2 YNNKEL (reference sequence). This CDR3 has 15 residues. The ends were cut back, 0 bases at V and 1 base at J, with 10 bases in the middle. The CDR3 region has the DNA TGTGCCAGCAGCCAAGATGACTCGATATCCTACGAGCAGTACTTC. As protein: CASSQDDSISYEQYF.

This clone showed up just a few times. The chain employs TRBV5-1 and TRBJ1-5, with D perhaps matching TRBD1 (6 bases). This CDR3 has 15 residues. Trimming left V 4 bases short and J 9 bases short, with 20 bases between. Germline V lookup: CDR1 SGHRS, CDR2 YFSETQ. The CDR3 region is CASSPGEGHEGPQHF. CDR3 sequence (DNA): TGCGCCAGCAGCCCCGGCGAGGGACACGAAGGGCCCCAGCATTTT.

The sample holds one count of this clone. The rearrangement joins TRBV2 to TRBJ2-1; D is ambiguous. Trimming took off 6 bases at V and 5 bases at J, with 2 bases between the two ends. Germline V gene sequence: CDR1 SNHLY, CDR2 FYNNEI. The CDR3 is 10 amino acids. CDR3 region: CASRDNEQFF. In nucleotides, the CDR3 is TGTGCCAGCAGGGACAATGAGCAGTTCTTC. Together with reference TRBV2 and TRBJ2-1, the CDR3 gives the full variable domain: EPEVTQTPSHQVTQMGQEVILRCVPISNHLYFYWYRQILGQKVEFLVSFYNNEISEKSEIFDDQFSVERPDGSNFTLKIRSTKLEDSAMYFCASRDNEQFFGPGTRLTVL.